This TCR beta chain was captured by sequencing in a study of shared clonotypes between healthy human individuals. Study-level findings and limits: Sorted-subset sequencing, rarefaction showed, was incomplete despite large depth.

As for this clone: Its antigen remains unknown.

V was clipped by 2 bases and J by 2 bases; unmatched bases: 3. The CDR3 consists of 14 residues. Assay: immunoSEQ multiplex PCR; the TCRdb copy retains only in-frame clones and omits some. The sample includes millions of clones, 93% of them seen just once. The rearrangement joins TRBV23-1 to TRBJ2-7; 7 positions match TRBD1. TRBV23-1 is identified as an open reading frame with a role that is uncertain. The sample was naive CD4+ T cells from PBMCs. The subset denotes: CD45RA+ positively selected. The origin of this receptor is a man between 18 and 35 years old in good health. Some clones in this sample may be carry-over from other donors' samples. The CDR3 here is CASSQPDRAYEQYF. CDR3 bases: TGCGCCAGCAGTCAACCCGACAGGGCCTACGAGCAGTACTTC.